This T cell receptor (beta chain) is from a study of technical replicates of blood from several donors. Sequenced by immunoSEQ multiplex PCR; TCRdb stores in-frame clones only, minus some. Of over 50,000 clones listed, around 87% were seen once; the top ten hold 4.5% to 5.5%. Germline trimming cut 1 base from V and 4 bases from J; bases unmatched to any gene: 2. This CDR3 is built from 15 residues. CDR1 and CDR2 from the germline V gene are SGHDN and FVKESK. Sequenced: PBMCs. The origin of this receptor is a human donor in good health. Some clones in this sample may be carry-over from other donors' samples. This chain connects TRBV14 to TRBJ1-3, with 9 bases that match TRBD1. CDR3 nucleotide sequence: TGTGCCAGCAGCCAAGCGGGGACAGGGGGAAACACCATATATTTT. It translates to CASSQAGTGGNTIYF.